A selection of T cell receptor beta chains follows, all from one sample in a study of blood T cell repertoires in COVID-19. Produced via immunoSEQ multiplex PCR; TCRdb's table is partial and in-frame only. The table has over 90,000 clones, around 80% seen once. The sequencing sample was made of peripheral blood. The source is a man aged 55 to 70 with active or convalescent COVID-19. CDR3s include the opening cysteine and the closing phenylalanine or tryptophan. Each record gives: J gene, V gene, clone size, D gene, CDR3 DNA, CDR3 protein. D genes are given only for firm matches. Expanded clones get a size class; other rows say once, few or many, or leave the size out.

>TRBJ2-2|TRBV10-3|few|TRBD1
TGTGCCATCAAAGGGGACAGGGGATCCACCGGGGAGCTGTTTTTT
CAIKGDRGSTGELFF
>TRBJ2-1|TRBV18|.|.
TGTGCCAGCTCACCCAAGCTCGAGCAGTTCTTC
CASSPKLEQFF
>TRBJ2-4|TRBV5-1|.|.
TGCGCCAGCAGCCCCACTGGGACTCGGGCAAACATTCAGTACTTC
CASSPTGTRANIQYF
>TRBJ2-3|TRBV12-5|.|.
TGTGCTAGTGAAGTTGCGGGAGATACGCAGTATTTT
CASEVAGDTQYF
>TRBJ2-4|TRBV27|.|.
TGTGCCAGCAGTTCAGGGACCAAAAACATTCAGTACTTC
CASSSGTKNIQYF
>TRBJ1-2|TRBV19|.|TRBD1
TGTGCCAGCTCACAGGGGTACTATGGCTACACCTTC
CASSQGYYGYTF
>TRBJ1-5|TRBV28|.|.
TGTGCCAGCAGTCCCTGGACAGGCAATCAGCCCCAGCATTTT
CASSPWTGNQPQHF
>TRBJ2-6|TRBV28|.|.
TGTGCCAGCACCCCATACACTGGGGCCAACGTCCTGACTTTC
CASTPYTGANVLTF
>TRBJ2-5|TRBV18|.|TRBD1
TGTGCCAGCTCATCGATCTCCAGGGGGCGGGAGACCCAGTACTTC
CASSSISRGRETQYF
>TRBJ1-1|TRBV18|.|.
TGTGCCAGCTCACCTATGGGGGGGAACACTGAAGCTTTCTTT
CASSPMGGNTEAFF
>TRBJ1-6|TRBV5-5|.|TRBD1
TGTGCCAGCAGCGCGACAGGGGGCACTGGGTCACCCCTCCACTTT
CASSATGGTGSPLHF
>TRBJ2-3|TRBV6-5|.|TRBD1
TGTGCCAGCAGTTCTTTGGACAGGGGGAGGCAGTATTTT
CASSSLDRGRQYF
>TRBJ2-3|TRBV9|.|.
TGTGCCAGCAGCGTAGAGGGGGTTAGCACAGATACGCAGTATTTT
CASSVEGVSTDTQYF
>TRBJ2-3|TRBV20-1|.|TRBD1
TGCAGTGCTAGTTCCCTTGGACAGGGGACGACAGATACGCAGTATTTT
CSASSLGQGTTDTQYF
>TRBJ1-1|TRBV12-3/TRBV12-4|.|.
TGTGCCAGCAGTTTCGGCGGCACTGAAGCTTTCTTT
CASSFGGTEAFF
>TRBJ2-7|TRBV6-5|once|TRBD1
TGTGCCAGCAGCCCCTTGACAGGGGGAACCTACGAGCAGTACTTC
CASSPLTGGTYEQYF
>TRBJ2-3|TRBV28|.|TRBD1
TGTGCCAGCAGTCTCCCGGGACAGGCGACTAGCACAGATACGCAGTATTTT
CASSLPGQATSTDTQYF
>TRBJ1-6|TRBV9|.|.
TGTGCCAGCAGCGTAGCCAGGGGAAATTCACCCCTCCACTTT
CASSVARGNSPLHF
>TRBJ2-2|TRBV3-1/TRBV3-2|.|TRBD2
TGTGCCAGCAGCCCGAGGGGACTAGCGGGAGAGACCGGGGAGCTGTTTTTT
CASSPRGLAGETGELFF
>TRBJ2-7|TRBV28|.|TRBD2
TGTGCCAGCAGTTTGCTCTCCCGGGACTACGTAGTCTACGAGCAGTACTTC
CASSLLSRDYVVYEQYF